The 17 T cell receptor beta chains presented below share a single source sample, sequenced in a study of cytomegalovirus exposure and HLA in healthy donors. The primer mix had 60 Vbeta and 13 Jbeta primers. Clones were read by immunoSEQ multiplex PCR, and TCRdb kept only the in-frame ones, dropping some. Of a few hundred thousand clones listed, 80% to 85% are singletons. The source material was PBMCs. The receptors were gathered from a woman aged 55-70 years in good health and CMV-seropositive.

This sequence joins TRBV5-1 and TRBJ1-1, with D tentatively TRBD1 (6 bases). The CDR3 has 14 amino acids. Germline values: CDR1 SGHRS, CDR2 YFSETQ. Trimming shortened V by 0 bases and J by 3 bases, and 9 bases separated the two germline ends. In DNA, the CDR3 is TGCGCCAGCAGCTTGGTACAGGGCTACACTGAAGCTTTCTTT. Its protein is CASSLVQGYTEAFF.

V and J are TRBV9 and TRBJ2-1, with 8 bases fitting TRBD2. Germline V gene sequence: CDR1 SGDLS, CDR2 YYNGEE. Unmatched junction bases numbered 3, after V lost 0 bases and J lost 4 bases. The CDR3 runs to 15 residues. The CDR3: CASSVDPSGYNEQFF. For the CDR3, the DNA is TGTGCCAGCAGCGTAGATCCTAGCGGGTACAATGAGCAGTTCTTC. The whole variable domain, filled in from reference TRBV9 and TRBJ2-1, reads DSGVTQTPKHLITATGQRVTLRCSPRSGDLSVYWYQQSLDQGLQFLIQYYNGEERAKGNILERFSAQQFPDLHSELNLSSLELGDSALYFCASSVDPSGYNEQFFGPGTRLTVL.

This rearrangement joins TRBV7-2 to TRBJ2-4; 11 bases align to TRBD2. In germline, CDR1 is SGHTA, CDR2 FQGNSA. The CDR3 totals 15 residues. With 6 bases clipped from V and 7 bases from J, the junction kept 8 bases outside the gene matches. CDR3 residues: CASRGLAGGYNIQYF. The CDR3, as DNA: TGTGCCAGCAGAGGTCTAGCGGGAGGCTATAACATTCAGTACTTC.

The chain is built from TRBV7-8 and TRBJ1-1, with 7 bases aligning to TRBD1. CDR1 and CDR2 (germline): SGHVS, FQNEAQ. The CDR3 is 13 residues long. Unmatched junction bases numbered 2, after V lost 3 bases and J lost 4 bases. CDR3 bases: TGTGCCAGCAGCTTCCAGGGGGGCACTGAAGCTTTCTTT. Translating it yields CASSFQGGTEAFF.

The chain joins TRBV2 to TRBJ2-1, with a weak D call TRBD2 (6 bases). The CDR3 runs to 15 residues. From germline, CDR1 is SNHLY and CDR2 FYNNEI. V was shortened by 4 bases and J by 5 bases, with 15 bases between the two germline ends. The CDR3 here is CASSASGLLNNEQFF. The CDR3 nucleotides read TGTGCCAGCAGTGCTTCGGGACTTTTAAACAATGAGCAGTTCTTC.

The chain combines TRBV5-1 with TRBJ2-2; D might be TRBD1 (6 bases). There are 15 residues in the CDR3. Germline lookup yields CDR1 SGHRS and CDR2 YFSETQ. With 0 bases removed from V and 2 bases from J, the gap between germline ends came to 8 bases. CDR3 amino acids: CASSLDRVNTGELFF. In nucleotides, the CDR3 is TGCGCCAGCAGCTTGGACAGGGTTAACACCGGGGAGCTGTTTTTT.

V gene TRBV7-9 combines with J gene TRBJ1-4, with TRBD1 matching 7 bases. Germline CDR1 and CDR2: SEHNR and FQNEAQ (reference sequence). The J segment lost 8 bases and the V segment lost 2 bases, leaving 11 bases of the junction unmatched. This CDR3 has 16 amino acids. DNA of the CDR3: TGTGCCAGCAGCTTATTTGGTGGCAGGGGGAAAGAAAAACTGTTTTTT. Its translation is CASSLFGGRGKEKLFF. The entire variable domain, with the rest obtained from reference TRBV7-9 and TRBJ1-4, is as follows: DTGVSQNPRHKITKRGQNVTFRCDPISEHNRLYWYRQTLGQGPEFLTYFQNEAQLEKSRLLSDRFSAERPKGSFSTLEIQRTEQGDSAMYLCASSLFGGRGKEKLFFGSGTQLSVL.

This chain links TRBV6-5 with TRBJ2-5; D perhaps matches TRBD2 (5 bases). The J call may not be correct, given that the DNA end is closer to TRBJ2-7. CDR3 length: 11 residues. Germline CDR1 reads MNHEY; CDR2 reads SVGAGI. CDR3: CASKGLAEQYF. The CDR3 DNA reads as TGTGCCAGCAAGGGTCTAGCCGAGCAGTACTTC.

In nucleotides, the CDR3 is TGTGCCAGCAGCTTCGGGACAAGAAACAATGAGCAGTTCTTC. Translation: CASSFGTRNNEQFF. This chain uses TRBV5-4 with TRBJ2-1; tentatively, D is TRBD1 (6 bases). V gave up 2 bases and J gave up 5 bases, with 11 bases separating them. The CDR3 spans 14 residues. In germline, CDR1 is SGHNT, CDR2 YYREEE (reference sequence).

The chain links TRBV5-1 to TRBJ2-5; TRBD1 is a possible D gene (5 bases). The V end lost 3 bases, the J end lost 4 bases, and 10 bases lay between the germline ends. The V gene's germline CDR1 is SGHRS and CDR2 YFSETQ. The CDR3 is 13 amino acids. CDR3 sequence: CASSSQEGETQYF. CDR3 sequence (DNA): TGCGCCAGCAGCTCACAGGAAGGAGAGACCCAGTACTTC.

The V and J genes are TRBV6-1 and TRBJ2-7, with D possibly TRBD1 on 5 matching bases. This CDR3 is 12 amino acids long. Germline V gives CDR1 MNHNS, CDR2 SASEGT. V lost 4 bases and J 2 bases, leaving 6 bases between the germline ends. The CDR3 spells CASSATAYEQYF. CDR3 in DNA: TGTGCCAGCAGTGCGACAGCCTACGAGCAGTACTTC.

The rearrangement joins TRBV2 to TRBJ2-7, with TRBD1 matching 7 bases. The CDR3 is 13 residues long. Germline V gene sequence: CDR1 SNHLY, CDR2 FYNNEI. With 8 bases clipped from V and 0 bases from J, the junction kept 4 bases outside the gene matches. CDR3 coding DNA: TGTGCCAGCGACAGGGACAGCTCCTACGAGCAGTACTTC. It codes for CASDRDSSYEQYF.

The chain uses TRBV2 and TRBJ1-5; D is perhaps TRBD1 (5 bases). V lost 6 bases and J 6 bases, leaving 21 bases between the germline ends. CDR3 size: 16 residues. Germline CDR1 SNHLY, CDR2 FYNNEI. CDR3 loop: CASRGRGTVFGQPQHF. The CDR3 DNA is TGTGCCAGCAGGGGGAGGGGCACAGTGTTCGGTCAGCCCCAGCATTTT.

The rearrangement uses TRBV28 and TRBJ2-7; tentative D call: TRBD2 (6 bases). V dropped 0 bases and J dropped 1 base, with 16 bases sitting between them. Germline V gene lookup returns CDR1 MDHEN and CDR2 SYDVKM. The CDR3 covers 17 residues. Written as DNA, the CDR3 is TGTGCCAGCAGTTTATGGGGCGGGGCTGCGGCGTCCTACGAGCAGTACTTC. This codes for CASSLWGGAAASYEQYF.

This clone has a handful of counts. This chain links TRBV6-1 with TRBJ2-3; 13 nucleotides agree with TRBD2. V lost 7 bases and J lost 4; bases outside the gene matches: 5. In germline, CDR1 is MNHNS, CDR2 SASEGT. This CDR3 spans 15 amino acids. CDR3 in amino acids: CASTGLAGAADTQYF. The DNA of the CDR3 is TGTGCCAGCACCGGACTAGCGGGAGCTGCAGATACGCAGTATTTT.

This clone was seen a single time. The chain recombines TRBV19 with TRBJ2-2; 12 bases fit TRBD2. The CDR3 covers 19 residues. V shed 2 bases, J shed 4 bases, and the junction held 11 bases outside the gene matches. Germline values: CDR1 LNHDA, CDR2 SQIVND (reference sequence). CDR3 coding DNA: TGTGCCAGTAGTATATCCCCCCCCCGACTAGCGGGAGCCACCGGGGAGCTGTTTTTT. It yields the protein CASSISPPRLAGATGELFF.

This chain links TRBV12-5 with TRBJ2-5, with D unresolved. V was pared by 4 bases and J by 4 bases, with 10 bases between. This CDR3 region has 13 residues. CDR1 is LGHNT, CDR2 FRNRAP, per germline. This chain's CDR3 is CASGSRMIETQYF. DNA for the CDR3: TGTGCTAGTGGTTCGAGGATGATAGAGACCCAGTACTTC.